The 26 T cell receptor beta chains in this list originate from one sample, sequenced in a study of blood T cell repertoires in COVID-19. This table comes from immunoSEQ multiplex PCR, and its TCRdb copy is limited to in-frame clones, with some not included. The sample includes approximately 280,000 clones, around 90% of them seen just once. Sequenced material: peripheral blood. The receptor set was obtained from a woman between 25 and 40 years old with COVID-19, enrolled during active disease.

The chain combines TRBV2 with TRBJ1-1; no reliable D call. There are 13 residues in the CDR3. In germline, CDR1 is SNHLY, CDR2 FYNNEI. Between the trimmed V and J ends, which lost 5 bases and 1 base, there was a span of 8 bases. CDR3 sequence reads: CASSSDWNTEAFF. The DNA for the CDR3 is TGTGCCAGCAGTTCGGACTGGAACACTGAAGCTTTCTTT.

The genes are TRBV10-3 and TRBJ2-3; TRBD2 agrees at 10 bases. The CDR3 spans 16 residues. After removal of 5 bases from V and 1 base from J, the junction contained 6 bases not matched to a gene. Germline lookup yields CDR1 ENHRY and CDR2 SYGVKD. CDR3 protein: CAISPLAGEGTDTQYF. CDR3 coding DNA: TGTGCCATCAGTCCTCTAGCGGGAGAAGGCACAGATACGCAGTATTTT.

The chain carries TRBV6-4 and TRBJ2-6, with D possibly being TRBD1 (6 bases). This CDR3 is 16 amino acids long. Germline CDR1 MRHNA, CDR2 SNTAGT. The V end was cut by 6 bases, the J end by 0 bases, with 12 bases between. The CDR3 DNA reads TGTGCCAGCAGCCCCGAGACAGGCTCTGGGGCCAACGTCCTGACTTTC. As protein: CASSPETGSGANVLTF.

The V gene is TRBV19, the J gene TRBJ1-1, with D maybe TRBD1 (6 bases). Germline CDR1 and CDR2: LNHDA and SQIVND (reference sequence). This CDR3 has 13 amino acids. Trimming removed 7 bases at V and 1 base at J, with 10 bases between. The CDR3 protein is CASTRTANTEAFF. The CDR3, as DNA: TGTGCCAGTACTCGGACAGCGAACACTGAAGCTTTCTTT.

This chain links TRBV7-9 with TRBJ2-4, with TRBD1 as a possible D gene (6 bases). The V gene lost 5 bases and the J gene lost 1 base, with 18 bases spanning the gap. Germline-derived CDR1 and CDR2 are SEHNR and FQNEAQ (reference sequence). The CDR3 loop spans 17 amino acids. Here the CDR3 DNA reads TGTGCCAGCAGCCCTTGGGCTCCAGGGGTGGCCAAAAACATTCAGTACTTC. Translating it yields CASSPWAPGVAKNIQYF.

This clone is a singleton in its sample. The chain recombines TRBV2 with TRBJ1-1; 11 bases are shared with TRBD1. Trimming took 0 bases from V and 7 from J; bases not matched to a gene: 4. In germline, CDR1 is SNHLY, CDR2 FYNNEI. The CDR3 covers 15 residues. The CDR3 loop is CASSEASGTGGEAFF. The CDR3 DNA follows: TGTGCCAGCAGTGAAGCCTCCGGGACAGGGGGTGAAGCTTTCTTT.

This rearrangement joins TRBV5-1 to TRBJ2-7; a possible D gene is TRBD1 (5 bases). CDR3 size: 12 residues. Germline values: CDR1 SGHRS, CDR2 YFSETQ. V lost 0 bases to trimming and J lost 5 bases, with 6 bases between them. The CDR3 spells CASSLEGDEQYF. The CDR3 DNA sequence: TGCGCCAGCAGCTTGGAAGGGGACGAGCAGTACTTC.

The CDR3 bases are TGTGCCAGCAGTTACTCGATCAGGGGGCTGGGTGAAGCTTTCTTT. Its translation: CASSYSIRGLGEAFF. V is TRBV6-6 and J is TRBJ1-1, with TRBD1 matching over 8 bases. This CDR3 contains 15 residues. Germline CDR1 MNHNY, CDR2 SVGAGI (reference sequence). V was clipped by 0 bases and J by 7 bases; unmatched bases: 7.

The chain uses TRBV19 and TRBJ2-1; 13 nucleotides match TRBD2. With 1 base clipped from V and 8 bases from J, the junction kept 5 bases outside the gene matches. The CDR3 has 16 residues. In germline, CDR1 is LNHDA, CDR2 SQIVND (reference sequence). The CDR3 region has the DNA TGTGCCAGTAGTATAGTCGGACTAGCGGGAGCGCATGAGCAGTTCTTC. This gives the protein CASSIVGLAGAHEQFF.

This chain uses TRBV19 with TRBJ2-6; D uncertain. Trimming removed 5 bases at V and 0 bases at J, with 8 bases between. The CDR3 has 15 residues. Germline V gene sequence: CDR1 LNHDA, CDR2 SQIVND (reference sequence). CDR3 amino acids: CASSRHTSGANVLTF. The CDR3 coding sequence is TGTGCCAGTAGTCGCCACACCTCTGGGGCCAACGTCCTGACTTTC.

The chain employs TRBV6-5 and TRBJ2-7, with 13 bases identical to TRBD2. CDR1 is MNHEY and CDR2 is SVGAGI in the germline V gene. V gave up 4 bases and J gave up 0 bases; unmatched junction bases: 3. The CDR3 loop spans 16 amino acids. CDR3 nucleotides: TGTGCCAGCAGTTCAGGACTAGCGGGGGCCTCCTACGAGCAGTACTTC. Translating it yields CASSSGLAGASYEQYF.

V is TRBV27 and J is TRBJ1-6; a possible D gene is TRBD1 (6 bases). The CDR3 runs 14 residues. Germline V gene data show CDR1 as MNHEY and CDR2 as SMNVEV (reference sequence). Trimming stripped 3 bases from V and 9 bases from J, with 12 bases between. CDR3 region: CASSFRGASSPLHF. The CDR3 coding sequence is TGTGCCAGCAGTTTCCGGGGGGCAAGTTCACCCCTCCACTTT.

As for this clone: At one boundary the junction diverges from the germline segment, which might be a read error. CDR3 nucleotide sequence: TGTGCTAGCAGATATATATCCGGACAGGGTAAGGCTGGAAACACCATATATTTT. Residues: CASRYISGQGKAGNTIYF. The V gene is TRBV7-7, the J gene TRBJ1-3; TRBD1 matches 8 bases. CDR1 and CDR2 from the germline V gene are SSHAT and FNYEAQ (reference sequence). The CDR3 is 18 residues long.

The chain employs TRBV28 and TRBJ2-5; 11 positions agree with TRBD2. J gave up 1 base and V 7 bases, and 14 bases lay outside the gene matches. This CDR3 has 18 amino acids. In germline, CDR1 is MDHEN, CDR2 SYDVKM. CDR3 protein: CASNKSFRLAGFQETQYF. The DNA for the CDR3 is TGTGCCAGCAACAAATCCTTCCGACTAGCGGGGTTCCAAGAGACCCAGTACTTC.

The V call is TRBV7-3, the J call TRBJ2-1; a possible D gene is TRBD1 (5 bases). The CDR3 sequence is 14 residues long. V was pared by 5 bases and J by 8 bases, with 16 bases between. The germline V gene has CDR1 SGHTA and CDR2 FQGTGA. CDR3 sequence: CASSLRTNLDEQFF. CDR3 DNA sequence: TGTGCCAGCAGCCTCCGGACAAACCTCGATGAGCAGTTCTTC.

The rearrangement uses TRBV7-9 and TRBJ1-4, with 7 bases identical to TRBD1. Germline loops: CDR1 SEHNR, CDR2 FQNEAQ (reference sequence). V was pared by 5 bases and J by 3 bases, with 6 bases of the junction left unmatched. The CDR3 totals 15 residues. CDR3 region: CASSPHRGPNEKLFF. The DNA of the CDR3 is TGTGCCAGCAGCCCCCACAGGGGACCTAATGAAAAACTGTTTTTT.

V usage is TRBV5-5 and J usage is TRBJ1-4; TRBD1 matches at 10 bases. The length of the CDR3 is 16 residues. The ends lost 4 bases at V and 7 bases at J; junction bases unmatched: 10. In germline, CDR1 is SGHKS, CDR2 YYEKEE (reference sequence). CDR3 sequence reads: CASSVTGGAAGEKLFF. In DNA, the CDR3 is TGTGCCAGCAGCGTGACAGGGGGCGCGGCTGGTGAAAAACTGTTTTTT.

This chain connects TRBV6-4 to TRBJ2-3; 10 bases align to TRBD2. There are 17 residues in the CDR3. Germline V gives CDR1 MRHNA, CDR2 SNTAGT. V trimming: 4 bases; J trimming: 4 bases; junction bases outside the gene matches: 11. The CDR3 loop is CASSGRVAGGPPDTQYF. The CDR3 DNA sequence: TGTGCCAGCAGTGGGAGGGTAGCGGGAGGTCCCCCAGATACGCAGTATTTT.

The chain combines TRBV5-4 with TRBJ2-6; the match to TRBD1 covers 9 bases. Germline values: CDR1 SGHNT, CDR2 YYREEE (reference sequence). The V gene end was trimmed by 0 bases and the J gene end by 0 bases; junction bases not matched to a gene: 7. CDR3 length: 19 amino acids. The CDR3 sequence is CASSLGIPGQGSGANVLTF. In DNA, the CDR3 is TGTGCCAGCAGCTTGGGCATACCGGGACAGGGCTCTGGGGCCAACGTCCTGACTTTC.

The rearrangement joins TRBV7-8 to TRBJ2-3; TRBD2 agrees at 7 bases. The CDR3 contains 16 residues. J gave up 4 bases and V 1 base, and 8 bases lay outside the gene matches. The germline V gene has CDR1 SGHVS and CDR2 FQNEAQ. The DNA for the CDR3 is TGTGCCAGCAGCTTAGTTTACGGGAGGCAAGCAGATACGCAGTATTTT. Residues: CASSLVYGRQADTQYF.

This chain uses TRBV6-4 with TRBJ2-2; tentatively, D is TRBD2 (6 bases). The CDR3 covers 14 residues. Trimming shortened V by 3 bases and J by 5 bases, and 10 bases separated the two germline ends. Germline CDR1 and CDR2: MRHNA and SNTAGT. CDR3 DNA sequence: TGTGCCAGCAGTGAAATGGCGGGAACCGGGGAGCTGTTTTTT. Amino acid sequence: CASSEMAGTGELFF.

This clone was counted a few times. This chain connects TRBV21-1 to TRBJ2-7; no DNA check was done on the table's D call, TRBD2. TRBV21-1 constitutes a pseudogene. CDR3 length: 16 residues. The CDR3 DNA follows: TGTGCCAGCAGCAAAGTGGACACTAGCGGGAGAGCGGTGCAGTACTTC. This gives the protein CASSKVDTSGRAVQYF.

The chain is built from TRBV6-6 and TRBJ1-1, with D unresolved. The CDR3 extends over 17 amino acids. The germline CDR1 and CDR2 sequences are MNHNY and SVGAGI (reference sequence). The V end was cut by 5 bases, the J end by 5 bases, with 24 bases between. CDR3 nucleotides: TGTGCCAGCAGTCGCCCGACCCCAGGATCCCGAGGGACTGAAGCTTTCTTT. Amino acid sequence: CASSRPTPGSRGTEAFF.

Worth noting for this clone: One junction end disagrees with the germline gene, perhaps due to a read error. The chain couples TRBV30 to TRBJ2-5; D unclear. There are 11 residues in the CDR3. Germline V CDR1 and CDR2: GTSNPN, SVGIG (reference sequence). CDR3 DNA sequence: TGTGCCTGGAGTGTCATAGGAGTCCCCAACTTC. Translation: CAWSVIGVPNF.

V is TRBV7-2 and J is TRBJ2-5; a possible D gene is TRBD1 (6 bases). Germline CDR1 and CDR2: SGHTA and FQGNSA. The CDR3 contains 15 residues. V was shortened by 2 bases and J by 4 bases, with 14 bases between the two germline ends. In DNA form, the CDR3 reads TGTGCCAGCAGCTTACCCTCTGGGGGCCTAGAGACCCAGTACTTC. Translated: CASSLPSGGLETQYF.

V is TRBV10-2 and J is TRBJ1-1; D is unresolved. V was cut by 1 base and J by 0 bases, with 6 bases left in between. This CDR3 region has 14 residues. CDR1 is WSHSY, CDR2 SAAADI, per germline. This CDR3 is CASSEWAMNTEAFF. The DNA of the CDR3 is TGCGCCAGCAGTGAGTGGGCTATGAACACTGAAGCTTTCTTT.